Below are 23 T cell receptor beta chains sequenced from a single sample in a study of regulatory T cells in long-lasting Graves disease. Sequencing libraries for TCR beta were prepared with iRepertoire HTBI primers and Arm-PCR of CDR3 regions. From the multiplex PCR reads, TCRdb called clonotypes with MiXCR, one entry per CDR3 protein. Altogether roughly 610,000 distinct CDR3 sequences are present, roughly 16% being singletons, with the ten largest covering approximately 20%. Indicated time point: newly diagnosed GD, antithyroid drugs for less than 3 months. Extracted RNA from PBMCs served as the source of the TCR library. These sequences were also reported in another study, on T cells in Graves' hyperthyroidism and ophthalmopathy.

The source material was peripheral blood mononuclear cells (PBMCs), sampled at new diagnosis, from a patient treated with antithyroid drugs. Receptors originate from a woman aged 25 to 39 with Graves disease.

This clonotype was detected only a few times. The chain employs TRBV18 and TRBJ2-3, with 7 nucleotides matching TRBD2. CDR1 is KGHSH and CDR2 is LQKENI in the germline V gene. J gave up 0 bases and V 1 base, and 1 base lay outside the gene matches. The CDR3 spans 15 residues. CDR3 bases: TGTGCCAGCTCACCACTTAGCGGGAGCACAGATACGCAGTATTTT. This gives the protein CASSPLSGSTDTQYF.

The V gene is TRBV15, the J gene TRBJ2-7, with TRBD1 matching over 9 bases. The length of the CDR3 is 15 residues. Per the germline V gene, CDR1 is LNHNV and CDR2 is YYDKDF (reference sequence). After removal of 0 bases from V and 4 bases from J, the junction contained 4 bases not matched to a gene. In DNA form, the CDR3 reads TGTGCCACCAGCAGAGAGACAGGGGGGACATACGAGCAGTACTTC. It specifies CATSRETGGTYEQYF.

A few counts support this clonotype. The chain employs TRBV27 and TRBJ2-1; 8 positions agree with TRBD2. V shed 5 bases, J shed 9 bases, and the junction held 12 bases outside the gene matches. Germline assignment: CDR1 MNHEY and CDR2 SMNVEV (reference sequence). The CDR3 sequence is 15 residues long. CDR3 amino acids: CASSLPGLGFGEQFF. The CDR3 nucleotides are TGTGCCAGCAGTCTACCGGGACTAGGGTTTGGTGAGCAGTTCTTC.

The V gene is TRBV3-1, the J gene TRBJ2-1, with TRBD2 matching over 11 bases. Germline V lookup: CDR1 LGHDT, CDR2 YNNKEL (reference sequence). V was pared by 3 bases and J by 7 bases, with 8 bases of the junction left unmatched. The CDR3 spans 16 residues. The chain's CDR3 is CASSQTGTSGLNEQFF. Here the CDR3 DNA reads TGTGCCAGCAGCCAGACCGGGACTAGCGGACTAAATGAGCAGTTCTTC.

The chain links TRBV5-5 to TRBJ2-5, with D hard to call. Germline CDR1 SGHKS, CDR2 YYEKEE (reference sequence). V lost 4 bases to trimming and J lost 2 bases, with 18 bases between them. The CDR3 extends over 16 amino acids. CDR3 amino acids: CASSQGTATYQETQYF. Written as DNA, the CDR3 is TGTGCCAGCAGCCAAGGTACGGCAACCTATCAAGAGACCCAGTACTTC.

The chain employs TRBV19 and TRBJ2-7; D is unresolved. V lost 5 bases and J lost 2, with 10 bases in between. Germline lookup yields CDR1 LNHDA and CDR2 SQIVND (reference sequence). This CDR3 is 13 amino acids long. In DNA, the CDR3 is TGTGCCAGTAGTGTTCACAGAGCCTACGAGCAGTACTTC. Amino acids: CASSVHRAYEQYF.

The chain joins TRBV27 to TRBJ1-1; a possible D gene is TRBD1 (5 bases). The CDR3 covers 15 residues. The germline V and J ends were trimmed by 6 bases and 1 base, with 15 bases remaining between them. The germline gives CDR1 MNHEY, CDR2 SMNVEV (reference sequence). Here the CDR3 DNA reads TGTGCCAGCAGCCTATCAGGGCTAAGGAACACTGAAGCTTTCTTT. This encodes CASSLSGLRNTEAFF.

The table lists this clonotype with a few counts. V gene TRBV7-8 combines with J gene TRBJ1-2; no definite D call. The CDR3 is 13 residues long. Trimming removed 5 bases at V and 6 bases at J, with 13 bases between. The germline V gene has CDR1 SGHVS and CDR2 FQNEAQ. CDR3 amino acids: CASSPDISDGYTF. The CDR3, as DNA: TGTGCCAGCAGCCCCGATATAAGTGATGGCTACACCTTC.

This clonotype has at least ten counts. The V gene is TRBV25-1, the J gene TRBJ2-3; no definite D call. Trimming removed 1 base at V and 4 bases at J, with 3 bases between. CDR3 length: 12 residues. Looked up from germline, CDR1 is MGHDK and CDR2 is SYGVNS. The DNA for the CDR3 is TGTGCCAGCAGTGAATTCGCAGATACGCAGTATTTT. This sequence encodes CASSEFADTQYF.

The V gene is TRBV19, the J gene TRBJ2-2; TRBD2 aligns across 7 bases. Per germline, CDR1 LNHDA and CDR2 SQIVND (reference sequence). The length of the CDR3 is 14 residues. V lost 6 bases, J lost 5 bases, and 6 bases stayed unmatched. CDR3 sequence (DNA): TGTGCCAGTAGAATGCCGGGAGGTACCGGGGAGCTGTTTTTT. The encoded protein is CASRMPGGTGELFF.

The V call is TRBV7-6, the J call TRBJ1-3; D uncertain. The length of the CDR3 is 17 residues. Trimming removed 2 bases at V and 2 bases at J, with 16 bases between. The V gene's germline CDR1 is SGHVS and CDR2 FNYEAQ. CDR3 sequence (DNA): TGTGCCAGCAGCTTACCCTCTCCTGCGACAACTGGAAACACCATATATTTT. Its protein product is CASSLPSPATTGNTIYF.

The chain couples TRBV12-3 or TRBV12-4 to TRBJ2-1, with 10 bases lining up with TRBD2. The CDR3 has 15 amino acids. Trimming at V came to 1 base and at J to 5 bases, leaving 2 bases not matched to a gene. The CDR3 region has the DNA TGTGCCAGCAGTTTAGAGGGACTAGCGCACAATGAGCAGTTCTTC. This encodes CASSLEGLAHNEQFF.

This clonotype was counted between two and nine times. This rearrangement joins TRBV9 to TRBJ2-7; 8 bases align to TRBD1. The CDR3 spans 16 residues. The germline V gene encodes CDR1 SGDLS and CDR2 YYNGEE. Trimming took 0 bases from V and 4 from J; bases not matched to a gene: 9. The CDR3 reads CASSVGSQGAFYEQYF. In DNA, the CDR3 is TGTGCCAGCAGCGTAGGTAGTCAGGGGGCTTTTTACGAGCAGTACTTC.

Turning to this clonotype: Only one base separates this from a far larger clonotype, so it likely reflects a read error. The gene calls are TRBV20-1 and TRBJ2-7, with 8 bases identical to TRBD2. Per germline, CDR1 DFQATT and CDR2 SNEGSKA (reference sequence). The CDR3 is made up of 15 amino acids. V lost 6 bases and J lost 7; bases outside the gene matches: 17. Here the CDR3 reads CSAHLTGRAVNEQYF. The CDR3 DNA reads TGCAGTGCACACCTCACCGGGAGGGCCGTCAATGAGCAGTACTTC.

The V and J genes are TRBV20-1 and TRBJ2-7; 11 bases fit TRBD2. The CDR3 totals 17 residues. CDR1 and CDR2 from the germline V gene are DFQATT and SNEGSKA (reference sequence). The junction had 10 bases not matched to a gene; V was cut back by 3 bases and J by 0 bases. The DNA for the CDR3 is TGCAGTGCTAGTATCCTAGCGGGAGGTCTCCCCTCCTACGAGCAGTACTTC. Protein sequence: CSASILAGGLPSYEQYF.

This clonotype has ten or more counts. The V gene is TRBV28, the J gene TRBJ2-2; 10 bases are a match to TRBD1. The CDR3 is made up of 16 amino acids. J lost 5 bases, V lost 8 bases, and 11 bases had no gene match. Germline values: CDR1 MDHEN, CDR2 SYDVKM. The CDR3 DNA reads as TGTGCCAGCTCCGGCGGACAGGGGGTCGTAACCGGGGAGCTGTTTTTT. This codes for CASSGGQGVVTGELFF. The variable domain in full, completed from reference TRBV28 and TRBJ2-2, reads DVKVTQSSRYLVKRTGEKVFLECVQDMDHENMFWYRQDPGLGLRLIYFSYDVKMKEKGDIPEGYSVSREKKERFSLILESASTNQTSMYLCASSGGQGVVTGELFFGEGSRLTVL.

This clonotype was counted between two and nine times. The J gene is TRBJ2-7, the V gene TRBV7-3, with D perhaps assigned TRBD1 or TRBD2 (5 bases each). Germline CDR1 is SGHTA and CDR2 is FQGTGA. The CDR3 consists of 15 residues. Trimming took off 2 bases at V and 3 bases at J, with 14 bases between the two ends. CDR3: CASSLARDPNYEQYF. CDR3 in DNA: TGTGCCAGCAGCTTAGCAAGGGACCCAAACTACGAGCAGTACTTC.

This clonotype has a count of ten or more. The chain carries TRBV12-3 or TRBV12-4 and TRBJ2-5; D is possibly TRBD2 (5 bases). With 3 bases removed from V and 5 bases from J, the gap between germline ends came to 13 bases. CDR3 length: 14 amino acids. DNA of the CDR3: TGTGCCAGCAGTTTGGAGGTGTTACAGGAGACCCAGTACTTC. It yields the protein CASSLEVLQETQYF.

This clonotype was counted between two and nine times. V is TRBV6-1 and J is TRBJ2-7, with TRBD2 matching over 8 bases. The CDR3 is made up of 14 amino acids. CDR1 and CDR2 (germline): MNHNS, SASEGT. J was trimmed by 2 bases and V by 7 bases; bases with no gene match: 7. CDR3 bases: TGTGCCAGCAAATTAGCGGGATTCGCCTACGAGCAGTACTTC. It is translated as CASKLAGFAYEQYF.

There are many counts of this clonotype. The chain is built from TRBV6-1 and TRBJ1-2; TRBD1 aligns across 7 bases. This CDR3 has 13 residues. V was clipped by 8 bases and J by 8 bases; unmatched bases: 11. Germline assignment: CDR1 MNHNS and CDR2 SASEGT. This CDR3 reads CASPGQAVQGYTF. CDR3 sequence (DNA): TGTGCCAGCCCCGGACAGGCGGTGCAAGGCTACACCTTC.

The table lists this clonotype with a few counts. The chain carries TRBV14 and TRBJ2-1, with D tentatively TRBD1 or TRBD2 (5 bases each). Germline-derived CDR1 and CDR2 are SGHDN and FVKESK. V was shortened by 3 bases and J by 9 bases, with 12 bases between the two germline ends. The CDR3 contains 13 residues. The CDR3: CASSQVGVGEQFF. Written as DNA, the CDR3 is TGTGCCAGCAGCCAGGTGGGGGTCGGTGAGCAGTTCTTC.

The V call is TRBV28, the J call TRBJ1-2; D gene unclear. Germline CDR1 is MDHEN and CDR2 is SYDVKM. The CDR3 loop spans 13 amino acids. The V gene lost 5 bases and the J gene lost 1 base, with 8 bases spanning the gap. Here the CDR3 reads CASSREVNYGYTF. CDR3 nucleotides: TGTGCCAGCAGTCGGGAGGTTAACTATGGCTACACCTTC.

This clonotype was counted ten times or more. The chain links TRBV20-1 to TRBJ2-7; 8 nucleotides agree with TRBD1. CDR1 is DFQATT, CDR2 SNEGSKA, per germline (reference sequence). The V and J ends lost 2 bases and 4 bases, in that order; junction bases with no gene match: 10. The CDR3 spans 15 residues. CDR3 sequence: CSARWTGKSLYEQYF. CDR3 bases: TGCAGTGCTAGATGGACAGGGAAGTCCCTTTACGAGCAGTACTTC.